This entry is about one T cell receptor beta chain. V was pared by 8 bases and J by 4 bases, with 12 bases between. CDR3 size: 12 residues. CDR1 PRHDT and CDR2 FYEKMQ come from the germline V gene (reference sequence). These data belong to a study of blood T cell repertoires in COVID-19. Per the original data handling: How many nucleated cells were present was estimated from reference gene primer amplification. Using immunoSEQ multiplex PCR, the repertoire was profiled, and TCRdb retains in-frame clones only, with some absent. That table is the source of V, J and clone size, and D and trimming were worked out from the DNA. The profile covers 200,000 to 300,000 clones, with roughly 80% appearing a single time and around 4.2% taken by the ten largest.

The genes are TRBV13 and TRBJ2-7; D is possibly TRBD2 (5 bases). Sequencing was performed on peripheral blood. The source is a man in his sixties with acute or convalescent COVID-19. CDR3 protein: CASSNRGYEQYF. The CDR3 bases are TGTGCCAGCTCGAATCGGGGTTACGAGCAGTACTTC.